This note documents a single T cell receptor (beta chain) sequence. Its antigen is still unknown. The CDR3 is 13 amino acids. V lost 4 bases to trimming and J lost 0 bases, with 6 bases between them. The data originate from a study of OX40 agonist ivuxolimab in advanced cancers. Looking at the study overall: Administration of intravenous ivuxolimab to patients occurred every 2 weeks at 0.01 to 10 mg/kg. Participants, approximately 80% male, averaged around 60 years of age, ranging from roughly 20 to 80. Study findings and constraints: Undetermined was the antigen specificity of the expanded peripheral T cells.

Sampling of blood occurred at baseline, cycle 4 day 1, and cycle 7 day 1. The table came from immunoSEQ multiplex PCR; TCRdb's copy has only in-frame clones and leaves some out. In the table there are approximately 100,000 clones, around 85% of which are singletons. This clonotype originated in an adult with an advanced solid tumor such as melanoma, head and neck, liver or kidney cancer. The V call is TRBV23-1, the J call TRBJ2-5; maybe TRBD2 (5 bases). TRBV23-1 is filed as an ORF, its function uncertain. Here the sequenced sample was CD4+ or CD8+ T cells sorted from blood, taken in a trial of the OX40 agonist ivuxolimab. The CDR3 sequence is CASSRRYQETQYF. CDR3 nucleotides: TGCGCCAGCAGTCGGAGGTACCAAGAGACCCAGTACTTC.